The 27 T cell receptor beta chains in this list originate from one sample, sequenced in a study of spatial heterogeneity in lung cancer. General observations from the study: Mutation counts in tumors were tracked by counts of expanded intratumoral alpha and beta TCRs.

Regarding time point: sample taken at primary tumor resection. Antigens of these TCRs are unknown. A single record per CDR3 protein comes from TCRdb applying MiXCR to the 5' RACE reads. The repertoire includes some 5,000 distinct CDR3 sequences, approximately 7% of them detected once, and roughly 19% sits in the top ten. Sequencing used lung tumor tissue, obtained at surgery. These receptors were obtained from a male donor with early-stage non-small cell lung cancer.

The sample holds many counts of this clonotype. This chain uses TRBV10-3 with TRBJ2-4; D possibly corresponds to TRBD2 (6 bases). The germline gives CDR1 ENHRY, CDR2 SYGVKD. The CDR3 length is 14 residues. Trimming took 2 bases from V and 7 from J, leaving 12 bases between them. This CDR3 reads CAISEGRTRNIQYF. The DNA for the CDR3 is TGTGCCATCAGTGAGGGGAGGACTCGGAACATTCAGTACTTC.

This clonotype is labeled as medium-sized. J is TRBJ2-5 and V is TRBV3-1; D is uncertain. The CDR3 totals 12 residues. Trimming cost V 4 bases and J 7 bases, with 10 bases left between them. Germline CDR1 and CDR2: LGHDT and YNNKEL (reference sequence). The CDR3 region has the DNA TGTGCCAGCAGCCTGGCCTCGCCGACCCAGTACTTC. Residues: CASSLASPTQYF.

Comments on this clonotype: A much larger clone differs by one base, so this may be a read error. The rearrangement uses TRBV4-1 and TRBJ1-1; 9 bases fit TRBD1. The CDR3 is 15 residues long. Germline V lookup: CDR1 MGHRA, CDR2 YSYEKL. Trimming removed 4 bases from V and 4 bases from J; junction bases left unmatched: 7. The CDR3 region has the DNA TGCGCCAGCAGCCGAGGACAGGGGACCGTCACTGAAGCTTTCTTT. It is translated as CASSRGQGTVTEAFF.

This clonotype was seen at least ten times. V is TRBV7-9 and J is TRBJ2-7; D unresolved. V was shortened by 3 bases and J by 2 bases, with 11 bases between the two germline ends. CDR1 is SEHNR, CDR2 FQNEAQ, per germline (reference sequence). The CDR3 totals 14 residues. As DNA, the CDR3 is TGTGCCAGCAGCTTTACCGGTGTCACCTACGAGCAGTACTTC. Translated: CASSFTGVTYEQYF.

There are a few counts of this clonotype. V is TRBV5-1 and J is TRBJ2-1, with 9 positions matching TRBD1. The germline gives CDR1 SGHRS, CDR2 YFSETQ. The CDR3 consists of 15 residues. J lost 2 bases, V lost 4 bases, and 4 bases had no gene match. Written as DNA, the CDR3 is TGCGCCAGCAGCGGAACAGGGGGCACCTACAATGAGCAGTTCTTC. It encodes CASSGTGGTYNEQFF. The entire variable domain, with the rest obtained from reference TRBV5-1 and TRBJ2-1, is as follows: KAGVTQTPRYLIKTRGQQVTLSCSPISGHRSVSWYQQTPGQGLQFLFEYFSETQRNKGNFPGRFSGRQFSNSRSEMNVSTLELGDSALYLCASSGTGGTYNEQFFGPGTRLTVL.

This clonotype has at least ten counts. The chain joins TRBV12-5 to TRBJ1-1; TRBD1 aligns across 9 bases. Losses at the gene ends were 4 bases for V and 0 bases for J; bases not matched to a gene: 9. The CDR3 totals 17 residues. CDR1 and CDR2 (germline): LGHNT, FRNRAP. The CDR3: CASGSFRDRVLNTEAFF. The CDR3 nucleotides are TGTGCTAGTGGTTCCTTCCGGGACAGGGTGTTGAACACTGAAGCTTTCTTT. Variable domain in full (rest from reference TRBV12-5 and TRBJ1-1): DARVTQTPRHKVTEMGQEVTMRCQPILGHNTVFWYRQTMMQGLELLAYFRNRAPLDDSGMPKDRFSAEMPDATLATLKIQPSEPRDSAVYFCASGSFRDRVLNTEAFFGQGTRLTVV.

The CDR3 region has the DNA TGTGCCAGCAGCTCCTCAGGTTCCGGGGCCAACGTCCTGACTTTC. Translating it yields CASSSSGSGANVLTF. The genes are TRBV7-4 and TRBJ2-6; D is undetermined. The germline V gene has CDR1 SGHVT and CDR2 SQSDAQ. With 4 bases removed from V and 4 bases from J, the gap between germline ends came to 11 bases. CDR3 length equals 15 residues. Filled out from reference TRBV7-4 and TRBJ2-6, the complete variable domain reads GAGVSQSPRYKVAKRGRDVALRCDSISGHVTLYWYRQTLGQGSEVLTYSQSDAQRDKSGRPSGRFSAERPERSVSTLKIQRTEQGDSAVYLCASSSSGSGANVLTFGAGSRLTVL.

By its share, this clonotype is medium-sized. This chain uses TRBV28 with TRBJ2-1, with 12 bases aligning to TRBD2. The CDR3 is made up of 15 amino acids. Germline CDR1 and CDR2: MDHEN and SYDVKM. The V and J ends lost 6 bases and 5 bases, in that order; junction bases with no gene match: 5. CDR3 residues: CASRASGRANNEQFF. The CDR3 nucleotides are TGTGCCAGCAGGGCTAGCGGGAGGGCCAACAATGAGCAGTTCTTC.

This clonotype came up many times. The genes are TRBV12-3 or TRBV12-4 and TRBJ1-6; TRBD1 might be the D (5 bases). With 6 bases removed from V and 10 bases from J, the gap between germline ends came to 13 bases. The CDR3 length is 13 residues. As DNA, the CDR3 is TGTGCCAGCAGCCAGGGCTTGGGGTCACCCCTCCACTTT. It specifies CASSQGLGSPLHF.

Within the sample, this clonotype is medium-sized (0.01 to 0.1%). The J gene is TRBJ2-5, the V gene TRBV6-5, with D hard to call. Germline V gene lookup returns CDR1 MNHEY and CDR2 SVGAGI. Deletions cut 5 bases from V and 4 bases from J, with 11 bases between. This CDR3 region has 13 residues. The CDR3 coding sequence is TGTGCCAGCAGTGCCACGAACGGAGAGACCCAGTACTTC. The encoded protein is CASSATNGETQYF.

This clonotype is judged large. The chain links TRBV20-1 to TRBJ2-5; D call uncertain. With 0 bases removed from V and 2 bases from J, the gap between germline ends came to 13 bases. CDR1 is DFQATT and CDR2 is SNEGSKA in the germline V gene (reference sequence). The CDR3 consists of 15 residues. The CDR3 is CSARDRRPDQETQYF. The CDR3, as DNA: TGCAGTGCTAGAGATAGGCGGCCAGATCAAGAGACCCAGTACTTC.

By share, this clonotype ranks as medium-sized. The chain employs TRBV5-4 and TRBJ1-6, with 7 bases that match TRBD1. The ends lost 2 bases at V and 4 bases at J; junction bases unmatched: 3. The CDR3 has 15 amino acids. Germline V lookup: CDR1 SGHNT, CDR2 YYREEE (reference sequence). The CDR3 here is CASSFARGYNSPLHF. The CDR3 DNA follows: TGTGCCAGCAGCTTCGCCAGGGGGTATAATTCACCCCTCCACTTT.

Relative to its sample, this clonotype is medium-sized. The rearrangement joins TRBV7-2 to TRBJ2-7; 9 bases line up with TRBD1. V was clipped by 5 bases and J by 4 bases; unmatched bases: 6. The CDR3 loop spans 14 amino acids. The germline gives CDR1 SGHTA, CDR2 FQGNSA. The DNA for the CDR3 is TGTGCCAGCAGCCCCCGACAGGGGGTTTACGAGCAGTACTTC. As protein: CASSPRQGVYEQYF.

This clonotype was seen ten or more times. V usage is TRBV5-4 and J usage is TRBJ1-1; tentative D call: TRBD1 (5 bases). The CDR3 length is 15 residues. Germline V lookup: CDR1 SGHNT, CDR2 YYREEE (reference sequence). Trimming stripped 0 bases from V and 0 bases from J, with 9 bases between. In DNA form, the CDR3 reads TGTGCCAGCAGCTTGGGGGGGGTAATGAACACTGAAGCTTTCTTT. Residues: CASSLGGVMNTEAFF.

This clonotype has a single count. This rearrangement joins TRBV7-9 to TRBJ1-1; D perhaps matches TRBD1 (6 bases). CDR1 is SEHNR and CDR2 is FQNEAQ in the germline V gene (reference sequence). The ends were cut back, 5 bases at V and 3 bases at J, with 13 bases in the middle. CDR3 size: 14 residues. The CDR3 region has the DNA TGTGCCAGCAGCCTGAACACAGGGTACACTGAAGCTTTCTTT. Translating it yields CASSLNTGYTEAFF.

By its share, this clonotype is medium-sized. The gene calls are TRBV6-1 and TRBJ1-2; perhaps TRBD1 as D (5 bases). Per the germline V gene, CDR1 is MNHNS and CDR2 is SASEGT. Deletions cut 5 bases from V and 4 bases from J, with 14 bases between. The CDR3 is made up of 14 amino acids. The CDR3 region has the DNA TGTGCCAGCAGTACCTCAGGGAGCTTCTATGGCTACACCTTC. Protein sequence: CASSTSGSFYGYTF.

This clonotype is labeled medium-sized. The J gene is TRBJ2-7, the V gene TRBV5-1, with TRBD2 identical over 8 bases. V lost 1 base, J lost 4 bases, and 7 bases stayed unmatched. The CDR3 totals 15 residues. Germline V gene sequence: CDR1 SGHRS, CDR2 YFSETQ. This CDR3 reads CASSLNLGLAYEQYF. CDR3 bases: TGCGCCAGCAGCTTGAACCTCGGACTAGCTTACGAGCAGTACTTC.

This clonotype has ten or more counts. The chain has TRBV5-1 and TRBJ2-4; the match to TRBD1 covers 7 bases. The CDR3 is made up of 19 amino acids. Trimming took 4 bases from V and 1 from J; bases not matched to a gene: 17. Looked up from germline, CDR1 is SGHRS and CDR2 is YFSETQ. For the CDR3, the DNA is TGCGCCAGCAGCGCCCGGGACAGCAGTCGGGAACCCGCCAAAAACATTCAGTACTTC. Translated, it gives CASSARDSSREPAKNIQYF.

The chain is built from TRBV5-6 and TRBJ2-7; no reliable D call. This CDR3 is built from 13 residues. Germline loops: CDR1 SGHDT, CDR2 YYEEEE. V was trimmed by 0 bases and J by 3 bases, leaving 7 bases between them. The DNA of the CDR3 is TGTGCCAGCAGCTTGGGCACCTACTACGAGCAGTACTTC. It codes for CASSLGTYYEQYF.

This clonotype counts as medium-sized. The chain links TRBV6-5 to TRBJ2-7; D not resolved. The CDR3 has 11 residues. The germline CDR1 and CDR2 sequences are MNHEY and SVGAGI. V was trimmed by 6 bases and J by 4 bases, leaving 7 bases between them. The CDR3 coding sequence is TGTGCCAGCAGCCGTCAATACGAGCAGTACTTC. This sequence encodes CASSRQYEQYF.

This clonotype was found a few times. The genes are TRBV6-6 and TRBJ2-3, with TRBD2 matching over 8 bases. CDR1 MNHNY and CDR2 SVGAGI come from the germline V gene (reference sequence). This CDR3 region has 13 residues. The J segment lost 10 bases and the V segment lost 5 bases, leaving 8 bases of the junction unmatched. The CDR3 DNA sequence: TGTGCCAGCAGTAGGGGTAGCGGGGTTTCGCAGTATTTT. This encodes CASSRGSGVSQYF.

This clonotype was seen a handful of times. A much larger clone differs from this one at a single base, so this may be a read error. The chain employs TRBV7-8 and TRBJ2-7; D is tentatively TRBD1 or TRBD2 (5 bases each). This CDR3 has 15 residues. Trimming stripped 6 bases from V and 2 bases from J, with 17 bases between. Germline CDR1 is SGHVS and CDR2 is FQNEAQ. The DNA of the CDR3 is TGTGCCAGCAGTTACATCGGGGCCGGAGCCTACGAGCAGTACTTC. Protein sequence: CASSYIGAGAYEQYF.

Many counts were recorded for this clonotype. V gene TRBV29-1 combines with J gene TRBJ2-7; the match to TRBD2 covers 10 bases. Germline V gives CDR1 SQVTM, CDR2 ANQGSEA. This CDR3 has 14 residues. Unmatched junction bases numbered 11, after V lost 5 bases and J lost 7 bases. This CDR3 reads CSVLISGRVGEQYF. The CDR3 region has the DNA TGCAGCGTTCTGATAAGCGGGAGGGTGGGAGAGCAGTACTTC.

In its sample, this clonotype ranks as medium-sized. This sequence joins TRBV19 and TRBJ1-2; 10 bases match TRBD1. CDR1 and CDR2 from the germline V gene are LNHDA and SQIVND (reference sequence). Losses at the gene ends were 6 bases for V and 6 bases for J; bases not matched to a gene: 7. The CDR3 is 14 residues long. CDR3 protein: CASRLTGGANGYTF. CDR3 coding DNA: TGTGCCAGTAGACTGACAGGGGGCGCGAATGGCTACACCTTC.

This clonotype was detected ten times or more. The chain combines TRBV6-6 with TRBJ2-1; 7 bases are a match to TRBD2. Germline trimming cut 4 bases from V and 4 bases from J; bases unmatched to any gene: 7. The CDR3 totals 15 residues. The germline V gene encodes CDR1 MNHNY and CDR2 SVGAGI (reference sequence). The CDR3 region is CASSSLALGYNEQFF. Written as DNA, the CDR3 is TGTGCCAGCAGTTCACTAGCGCTCGGATACAATGAGCAGTTCTTC.

In its sample, this clonotype was seen many times. This rearrangement joins TRBV9 to TRBJ2-7, with D perhaps being TRBD1 or TRBD2 (5 bases each). Germline-derived CDR1 and CDR2 are SGDLS and YYNGEE. Trimming shortened V by 4 bases and J by 2 bases, and 16 bases separated the two germline ends. CDR3 length: 15 amino acids. CDR3 in DNA: TGTGCCAGCAGCAAAAGCGAGGGACCCGCCTACGAGCAGTACTTC. Its protein product is CASSKSEGPAYEQYF. Full variable domain (rest looked up from reference TRBV9 and TRBJ2-7): DSGVTQTPKHLITATGQRVTLRCSPRSGDLSVYWYQQSLDQGLQFLIQYYNGEERAKGNILERFSAQQFPDLHSELNLSSLELGDSALYFCASSKSEGPAYEQYFGPGTRLTVT.

This rearrangement joins TRBV5-1 to TRBJ1-1; 9 bases are shared with TRBD1. Trimming cost V 2 bases and J 5 bases; bases outside gene matches: 1. This CDR3 contains 13 residues. Germline V gives CDR1 SGHRS, CDR2 YFSETQ. DNA for the CDR3: TGCGCCAGCAGCTTCGGACAGGGGACTGAAGCTTTCTTT. Encoded protein: CASSFGQGTEAFF. The full variable domain, with the rest looked up from reference TRBV5-1 and TRBJ1-1, is KAGVTQTPRYLIKTRGQQVTLSCSPISGHRSVSWYQQTPGQGLQFLFEYFSETQRNKGNFPGRFSGRQFSNSRSEMNVSTLELGDSALYLCASSFGQGTEAFFGQGTRLTVV.